This record looks at one T cell receptor beta chain sequence and its context. Its cognate antigen is unknown. The record originates from a study of cytomegalovirus exposure and HLA in healthy donors. The study drew the donors from its roughly 130-subject validation cohort, separate from the roughly 700-subject first cohort. General study results and limits: The study listed roughly 160 cytomegalovirus-associated TCR beta chains. Reportedly, cytomegalovirus status was diagnosed with high sensitivity and specificity. Through in vitro validation, three CMV-associated chains were shown to be specific for CMV antigens.

Some clones are missing from TCRdb's copy, which holds only in-frame ones; the method was immunoSEQ multiplex PCR. The table shows 250,000 or so clones, with about 88% occurring only once. The CDR3 sequence is 14 residues long. The germline gives CDR1 SGHRS, CDR2 YFSETQ. V was clipped by 4 bases and J by 0 bases, with 11 bases between them. The sequenced sample consisted of PBMCs. The receptor's source is a man between 18 and 29 years old in good health and CMV-seropositive. This chain links TRBV5-1 with TRBJ2-7, with a weak D call TRBD2 (5 bases). The CDR3: CASSPDLISYEQYF. CDR3 DNA sequence: TGCGCCAGCAGCCCGGACTTAATCTCCTACGAGCAGTACTTC.